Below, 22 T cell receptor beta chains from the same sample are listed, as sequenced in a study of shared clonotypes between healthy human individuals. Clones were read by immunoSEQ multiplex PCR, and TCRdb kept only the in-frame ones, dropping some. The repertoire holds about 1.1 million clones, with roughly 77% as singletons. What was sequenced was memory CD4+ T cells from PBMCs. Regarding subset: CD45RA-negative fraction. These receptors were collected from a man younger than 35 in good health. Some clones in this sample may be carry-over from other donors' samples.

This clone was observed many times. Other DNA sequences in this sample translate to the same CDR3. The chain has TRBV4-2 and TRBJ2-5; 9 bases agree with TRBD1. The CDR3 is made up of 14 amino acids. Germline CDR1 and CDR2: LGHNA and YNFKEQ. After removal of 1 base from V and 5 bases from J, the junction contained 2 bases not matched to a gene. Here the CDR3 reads CASSQGDRDETQYF. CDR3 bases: TGTGCCAGCAGCCAAGGGGACAGGGATGAGACCCAGTACTTC.

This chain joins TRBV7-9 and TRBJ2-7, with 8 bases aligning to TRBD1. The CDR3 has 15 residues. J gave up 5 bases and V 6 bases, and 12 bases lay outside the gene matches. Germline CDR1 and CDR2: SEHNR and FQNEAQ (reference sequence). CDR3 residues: CASSPPRQGRNEQYF. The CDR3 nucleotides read TGTGCCAGCAGTCCACCTAGACAGGGGCGGAACGAGCAGTACTTC.

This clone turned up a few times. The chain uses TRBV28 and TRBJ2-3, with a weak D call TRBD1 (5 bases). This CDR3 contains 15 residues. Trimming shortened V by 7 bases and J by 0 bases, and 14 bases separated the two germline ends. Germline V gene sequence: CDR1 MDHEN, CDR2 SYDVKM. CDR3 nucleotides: TGTGCCAGCAATTCTCAGGGTGCTAGCACAGATACGCAGTATTTT. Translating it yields CASNSQGASTDTQYF.

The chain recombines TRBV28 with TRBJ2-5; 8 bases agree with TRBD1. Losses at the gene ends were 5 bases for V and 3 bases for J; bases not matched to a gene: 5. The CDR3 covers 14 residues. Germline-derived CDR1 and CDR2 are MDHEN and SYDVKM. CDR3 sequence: CASSPLTGEETQYF. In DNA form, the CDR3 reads TGTGCCAGCAGTCCACTGACAGGGGAAGAGACCCAGTACTTC. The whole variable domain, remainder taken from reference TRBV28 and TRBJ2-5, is DVKVTQSSRYLVKRTGEKVFLECVQDMDHENMFWYRQDPGLGLRLIYFSYDVKMKEKGDIPEGYSVSREKKERFSLILESASTNQTSMYLCASSPLTGEETQYFGPGTRLLVL.

CDR3 amino acids: CSVYSGNEKLFF. CDR3 DNA: TGCAGCGTTTATTCAGGAAATGAAAAACTGTTTTTT. The chain employs TRBV29-1 and TRBJ1-4; D gene uncertain. This CDR3 has 12 residues. The germline V gene has CDR1 SQVTM and CDR2 ANQGSEA. The ends were cut back, 5 bases at V and 5 bases at J, with 9 bases in the middle.

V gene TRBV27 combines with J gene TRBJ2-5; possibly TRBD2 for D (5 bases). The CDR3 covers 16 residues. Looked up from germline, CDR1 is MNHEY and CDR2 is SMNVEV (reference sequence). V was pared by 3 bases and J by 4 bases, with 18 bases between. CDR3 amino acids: CASSFSGLIRGETQYF. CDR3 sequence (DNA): TGTGCCAGCAGTTTCTCCGGACTCATTAGAGGAGAGACCCAGTACTTC.

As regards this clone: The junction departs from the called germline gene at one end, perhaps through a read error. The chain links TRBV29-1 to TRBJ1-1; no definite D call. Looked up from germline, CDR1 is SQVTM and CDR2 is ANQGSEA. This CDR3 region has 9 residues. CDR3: CSVENQLTF. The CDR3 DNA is TGCAGCGTTGAAAACCAGTTAACCTTT. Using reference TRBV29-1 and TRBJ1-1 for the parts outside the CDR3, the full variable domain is SAVISQKPSRDICQRGTSLTIQCQVDSQVTMMFWYRQQPGQSLTLIATANQGSEATYESGFVIDKFPISRPNLTFSTLTVSNMSPEDSSIYLCSVENQLTFGQGTRLTVV.

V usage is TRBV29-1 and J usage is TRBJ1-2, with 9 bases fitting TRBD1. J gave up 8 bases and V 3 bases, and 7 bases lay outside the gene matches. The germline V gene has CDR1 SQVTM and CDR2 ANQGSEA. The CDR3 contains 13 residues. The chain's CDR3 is CSVEGGQGYGYTF. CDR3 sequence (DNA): TGCAGCGTTGAGGGGGGACAGGGATACGGCTACACCTTC. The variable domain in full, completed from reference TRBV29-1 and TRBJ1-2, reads SAVISQKPSRDICQRGTSLTIQCQVDSQVTMMFWYRQQPGQSLTLIATANQGSEATYESGFVIDKFPISRPNLTFSTLTVSNMSPEDSSIYLCSVEGGQGYGYTFGSGTRLTVV.

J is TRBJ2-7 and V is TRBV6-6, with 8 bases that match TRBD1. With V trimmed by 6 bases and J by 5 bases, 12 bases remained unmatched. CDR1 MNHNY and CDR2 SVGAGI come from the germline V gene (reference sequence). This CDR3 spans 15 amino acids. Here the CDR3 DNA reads TGTGCCAGCAGATTGCAGGGGGCCAGGGGCGACGAGCAGTACTTC. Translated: CASRLQGARGDEQYF.

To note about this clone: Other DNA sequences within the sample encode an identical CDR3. The CDR3 region is CASSPLGGSTDTQYF. Here the CDR3 DNA reads TGCGCCAGCAGCCCTTTGGGCGGGAGCACAGATACGCAGTATTTT. This sequence joins TRBV5-1 and TRBJ2-3, with D perhaps TRBD2 (5 bases). Trimming took off 4 bases at V and 0 bases at J, with 12 bases between the two ends. This CDR3 has 15 amino acids. Germline CDR1 reads SGHRS; CDR2 reads YFSETQ.

The CDR3 nucleotides are TGTGCCAGCAGCTTAACGACTAGCGGGAGGATGTTCTTC. This translates into CASSLTTSGRMFF. The V gene is TRBV7-2, the J gene TRBJ2-1; 13 bases map to TRBD2. With V trimmed by 2 bases and J by 15 bases, 4 bases remained unmatched. The CDR3 consists of 13 residues. Germline loops: CDR1 SGHTA, CDR2 FQGNSA.

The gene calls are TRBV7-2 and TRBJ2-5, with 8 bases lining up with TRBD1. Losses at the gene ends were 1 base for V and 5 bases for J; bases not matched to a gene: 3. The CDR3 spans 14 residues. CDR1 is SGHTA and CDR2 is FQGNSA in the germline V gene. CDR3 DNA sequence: TGTGCCAGCAGCTTAGGGACAGGGACGGAGACCCAGTACTTC. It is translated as CASSLGTGTETQYF.

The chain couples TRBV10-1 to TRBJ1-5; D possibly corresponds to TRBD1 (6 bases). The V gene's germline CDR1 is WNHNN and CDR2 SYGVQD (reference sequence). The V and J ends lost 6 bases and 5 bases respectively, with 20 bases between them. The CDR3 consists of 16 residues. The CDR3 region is CASRRGGGAGDQPQHF. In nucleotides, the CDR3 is TGCGCCAGCAGACGGGGCGGGGGCGCAGGGGATCAGCCCCAGCATTTT.

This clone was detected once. The CDR3: CASSQSRGRIGEKLFF. The CDR3 nucleotides read TGTGCCAGCAGCCAATCTAGGGGCAGAATCGGCGAAAAACTGTTTTTT. The chain combines TRBV4-2 with TRBJ1-4; D might be TRBD1 (5 bases). The germline CDR1 and CDR2 sequences are LGHNA and YNFKEQ. Trimming stripped 2 bases from V and 8 bases from J, with 18 bases between. This CDR3 comprises 16 residues.

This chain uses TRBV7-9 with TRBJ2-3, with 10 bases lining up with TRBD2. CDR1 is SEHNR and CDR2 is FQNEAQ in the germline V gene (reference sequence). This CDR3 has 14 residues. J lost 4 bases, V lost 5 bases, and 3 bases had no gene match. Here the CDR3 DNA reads TGTGCCAGCAGCCCTCTAGCGGGAGCAGATACGCAGTATTTT. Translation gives CASSPLAGADTQYF.

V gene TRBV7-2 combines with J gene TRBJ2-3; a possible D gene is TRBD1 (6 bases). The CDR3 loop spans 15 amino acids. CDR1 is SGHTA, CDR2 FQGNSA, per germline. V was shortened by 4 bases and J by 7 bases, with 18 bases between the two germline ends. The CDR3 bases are TGTGCCAGCAGCTCGCATGGGGGCTTCAAAAATACGCAGTATTTT. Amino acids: CASSSHGGFKNTQYF.

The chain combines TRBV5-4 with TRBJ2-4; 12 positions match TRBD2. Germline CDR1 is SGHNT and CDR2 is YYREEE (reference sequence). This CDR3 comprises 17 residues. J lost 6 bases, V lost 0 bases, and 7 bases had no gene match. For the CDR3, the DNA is TGTGCCAGCAGCTTGGATCTAGCGGGAGGGCCCGGAAACATTCAGTACTTC. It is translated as CASSLDLAGGPGNIQYF.

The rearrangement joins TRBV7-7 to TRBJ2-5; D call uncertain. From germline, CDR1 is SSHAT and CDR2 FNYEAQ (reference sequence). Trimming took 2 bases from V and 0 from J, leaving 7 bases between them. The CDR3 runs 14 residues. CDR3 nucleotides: TGTGCCAGCAGCTTATTCCCGGACCAAGAGACCCAGTACTTC. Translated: CASSLFPDQETQYF.

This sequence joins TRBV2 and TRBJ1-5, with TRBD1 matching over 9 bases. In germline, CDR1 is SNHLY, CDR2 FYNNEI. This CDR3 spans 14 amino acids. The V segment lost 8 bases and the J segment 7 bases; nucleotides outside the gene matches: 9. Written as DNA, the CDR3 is TGTGCCAGCGCCCTGGACAGGGGTGCGCAGCCCCAGCATTTT. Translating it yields CASALDRGAQPQHF.

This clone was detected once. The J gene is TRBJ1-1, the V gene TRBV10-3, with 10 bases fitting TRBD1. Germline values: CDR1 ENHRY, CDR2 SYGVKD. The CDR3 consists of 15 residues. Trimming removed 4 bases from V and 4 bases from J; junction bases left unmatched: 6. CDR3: CAISGTGGLGTEAFF. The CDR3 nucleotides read TGTGCCATCAGTGGGACAGGGGGATTGGGCACTGAAGCTTTCTTT.

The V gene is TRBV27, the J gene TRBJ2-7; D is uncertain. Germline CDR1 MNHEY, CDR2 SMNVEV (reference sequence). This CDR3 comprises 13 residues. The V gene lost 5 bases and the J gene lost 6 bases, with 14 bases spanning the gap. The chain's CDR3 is CASSPSDGREQYF. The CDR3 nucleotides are TGTGCCAGCAGTCCCTCCGATGGTCGCGAGCAGTACTTC.

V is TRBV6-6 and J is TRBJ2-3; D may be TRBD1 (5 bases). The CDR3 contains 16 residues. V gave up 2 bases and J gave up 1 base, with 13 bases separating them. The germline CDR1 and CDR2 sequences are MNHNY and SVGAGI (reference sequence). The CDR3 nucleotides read TGTGCCAGCAGTTACGTGGTTGTAGGGGGCACAGATACGCAGTATTTT. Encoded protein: CASSYVVVGGTDTQYF.